Following are 10 T cell receptor beta chains from one sample sequenced in a study of CD8+CD57+ T cells in acquired aplastic anemia. Patients included in sequencing had previously demonstrated CD8+CD57+ cell expansion by flow cytometry. Profiles of TCR beta VDJ and CDR3 were generated from a genomic DNA template. TCRdb analysed the reads with MiXCR anew, one entry per CDR3 protein. Of 150,000 to 200,000 distinct CDR3 sequences in the sample, 40% to 60% were seen once. Input material: sorted CD4+, CD8+, or CD8+CD57+ T cells (not recorded which) from PBMCs. The receptors were sampled from a human donor with aplastic anemia.

This clonotype was recorded many times. The chain carries TRBV7-8 and TRBJ2-1, with 11 bases matching TRBD2. The germline V gene encodes CDR1 SGHVS and CDR2 FQNEAQ. The CDR3 contains 16 residues. Trimming removed 1 base from V and 8 bases from J; junction bases left unmatched: 7. This CDR3 reads CASSLGLAGGKDEQFF. DNA of the CDR3: TGTGCCAGCAGCTTAGGCCTAGCGGGAGGAAAGGATGAGCAGTTCTTC. Full variable domain (remainder filled in from reference TRBV7-8 and TRBJ2-1): GAGVSQSPRYKVAKRGQDVALRCDPISGHVSLFWYQQALGQGPEFLTYFQNEAQLDKSGLPSDRFFAERPEGSVSTLKIQRTQQEDSAVYLCASSLGLAGGKDEQFFGPGTRLTVL.

A word on this clonotype: The CDR3 does not close with the conserved phenylalanine or tryptophan, likely indicating a read error. V and J are TRBV5-1 and TRBJ2-3; TRBD2 agrees at 9 bases. CDR1 SGHRS and CDR2 YFSETQ come from the germline V gene. The CDR3 is 17 residues long. The ends lost 4 bases at V and 0 bases at J; junction bases unmatched: 9. The CDR3 DNA reads TGCGCCAGCAGCCCACTTAGCGGGGGCCCTAGCACAGATACGCAGTATCTT. This sequence encodes CASSPLSGGPSTDTQYL.

This clonotype appeared many times. The V call is TRBV13, the J call TRBJ1-1; tentatively, D is TRBD1 (5 bases). This CDR3 has 14 residues. Germline CDR1 and CDR2: PRHDT and FYEKMQ (reference sequence). V was shortened by 3 bases and J by 11 bases, with 19 bases between the two germline ends. The CDR3, as DNA: TGTGCCAGCAGCTTCCCTTCTGTGGGCAGGGAGGCTTTCTTT. Translating it yields CASSFPSVGREAFF.

As regards this clonotype: Since a much larger clone is just one base distant, this may be a read error. V is TRBV7-9 and J is TRBJ2-7, with 8 bases fitting TRBD2. The CDR3 is 15 amino acids. Germline values: CDR1 SEHNR, CDR2 FQNEAQ (reference sequence). V was clipped by 5 bases and J by 4 bases; unmatched bases: 10. The CDR3 loop reads CASSHSGAGVYEQYF. DNA for the CDR3: TGTGCCAGCAGCCATTCAGGAGCGGGAGTATACGAGCAGTACTTC.

The rearrangement links TRBV6-1 to TRBJ1-5; no definite D call. Trimming removed 7 bases at V and 11 bases at J, with 18 bases between. Germline V CDR1 and CDR2: MNHNS, SASEGT. The CDR3 has 13 amino acids. CDR3 protein: CASTPALGMAQHF. The CDR3, as DNA: TGTGCCAGCACGCCGGCTTTAGGTATGGCCCAGCATTTT.

This clonotype was detected only once. J is TRBJ2-1 and V is TRBV2; 8 bases are shared with TRBD2. The CDR3 spans 14 residues. The V gene end was trimmed by 9 bases and the J gene end by 1 base; junction bases not matched to a gene: 5. Per the germline V gene, CDR1 is SNHLY and CDR2 is FYNNEI. CDR3 sequence (DNA): TGTGCCAGTAATAGCGGGGTTTCCTACAATGAGCAGTTCTTC. Its translation: CASNSGVSYNEQFF. Variable domain in full (rest from reference TRBV2 and TRBJ2-1): EPEVTQTPSHQVTQMGQEVILRCVPISNHLYFYWYRQILGQKVEFLVSFYNNEISEKSEIFDDQFSVERPDGSNFTLKIRSTKLEDSAMYFCASNSGVSYNEQFFGPGTRLTVL.

Of note for this clonotype: This may arise from a read error, as a much more abundant clone is one base away. V gene TRBV10-3 combines with J gene TRBJ2-6; unclear D gene. The V end lost 4 bases, the J end lost 0 bases, and 7 bases lay between the germline ends. Germline lookup yields CDR1 ENHRY and CDR2 SYGVKD. This CDR3 spans 15 amino acids. The CDR3 reads CAISATYSGANVLTF. Here the CDR3 DNA reads TGTGCCATCAGTGCCACATACTCTGGGGCCAACGTCCTGACTTTC.

Concerning this clonotype: A junction end diverges from the germline sequence, so it may reflect a read error. V and J are TRBV25-1 and TRBJ2-3, with D unresolved. Germline CDR1 reads MGHDK; CDR2 reads SYGVNS. The CDR3 is made up of 15 amino acids. CDR3 bases: TGCGCCAGCAGCCATTCCGGTGGAGAGGCAGATACGCAGTATTTT. It codes for CASSHSGGEADTQYF.

This clonotype was seen only a few times. The chain links TRBV6-1 to TRBJ1-5; a possible D gene is TRBD1 (6 bases). The CDR3 totals 16 residues. Germline CDR1 MNHNS, CDR2 SASEGT. V was shortened by 2 bases and J by 3 bases, with 14 bases between the two germline ends. CDR3 DNA sequence: TGTGCCAGCAGTGAATTCAACAGGGTGAACAATCAGCCCCAGCATTTT. This gives the protein CASSEFNRVNNQPQHF.

Comment on this clonotype: A read error is possible here, since a much larger clone lies one base away. The chain uses TRBV6-1 and TRBJ1-1; the D is unclear. Germline CDR1 and CDR2: MNHNS and SASEGT. The CDR3 runs to 14 residues. Trimming took 1 base from V and 11 from J, leaving 17 bases between them. Here the CDR3 DNA reads TGTGCCAGCAGTGAAGATGGGCCATATTTTGACGCTTTCTTT. Translation: CASSEDGPYFDAFF.